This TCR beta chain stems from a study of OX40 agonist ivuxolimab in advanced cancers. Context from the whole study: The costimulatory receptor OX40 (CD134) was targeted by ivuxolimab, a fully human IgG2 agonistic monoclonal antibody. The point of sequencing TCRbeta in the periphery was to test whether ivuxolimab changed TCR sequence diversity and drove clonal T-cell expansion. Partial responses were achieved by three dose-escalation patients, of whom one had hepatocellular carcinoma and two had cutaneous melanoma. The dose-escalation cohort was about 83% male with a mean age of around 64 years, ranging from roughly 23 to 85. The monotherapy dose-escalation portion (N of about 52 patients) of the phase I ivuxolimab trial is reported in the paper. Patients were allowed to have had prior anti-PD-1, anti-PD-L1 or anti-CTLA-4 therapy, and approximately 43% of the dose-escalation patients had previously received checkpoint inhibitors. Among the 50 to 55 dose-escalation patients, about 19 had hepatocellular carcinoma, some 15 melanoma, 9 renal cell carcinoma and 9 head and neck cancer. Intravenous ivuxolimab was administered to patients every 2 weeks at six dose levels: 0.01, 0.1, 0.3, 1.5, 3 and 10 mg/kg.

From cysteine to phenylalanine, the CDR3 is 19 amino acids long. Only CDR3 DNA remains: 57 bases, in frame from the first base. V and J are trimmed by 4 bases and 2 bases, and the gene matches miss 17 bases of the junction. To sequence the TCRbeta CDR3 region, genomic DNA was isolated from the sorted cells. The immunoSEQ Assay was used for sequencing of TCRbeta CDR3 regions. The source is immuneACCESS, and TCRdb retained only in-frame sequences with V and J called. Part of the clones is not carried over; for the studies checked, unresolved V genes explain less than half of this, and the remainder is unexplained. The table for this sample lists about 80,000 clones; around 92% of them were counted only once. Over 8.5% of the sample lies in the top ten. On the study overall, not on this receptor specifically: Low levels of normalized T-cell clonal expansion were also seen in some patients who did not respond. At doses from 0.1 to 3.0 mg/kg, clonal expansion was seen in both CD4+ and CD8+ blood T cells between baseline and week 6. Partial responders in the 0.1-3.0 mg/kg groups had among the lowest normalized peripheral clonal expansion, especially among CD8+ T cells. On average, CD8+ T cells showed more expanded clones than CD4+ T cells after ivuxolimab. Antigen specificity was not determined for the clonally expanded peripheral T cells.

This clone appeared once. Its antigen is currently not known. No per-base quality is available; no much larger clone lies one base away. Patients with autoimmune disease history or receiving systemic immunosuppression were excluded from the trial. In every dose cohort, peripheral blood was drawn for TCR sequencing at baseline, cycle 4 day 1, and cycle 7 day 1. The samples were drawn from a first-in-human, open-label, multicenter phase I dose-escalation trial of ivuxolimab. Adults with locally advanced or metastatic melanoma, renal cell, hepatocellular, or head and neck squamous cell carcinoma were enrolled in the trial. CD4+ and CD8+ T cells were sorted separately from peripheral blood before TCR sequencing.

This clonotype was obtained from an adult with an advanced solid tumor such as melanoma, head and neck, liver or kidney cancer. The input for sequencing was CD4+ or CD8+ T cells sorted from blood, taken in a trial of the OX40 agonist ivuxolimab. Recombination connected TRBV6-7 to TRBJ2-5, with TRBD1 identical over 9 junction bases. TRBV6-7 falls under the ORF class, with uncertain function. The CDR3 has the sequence CASSSLCRDRVGKQETQYF. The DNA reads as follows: TGTGCCAGCAGTTCTCTCTGCCGGGACAGGGTTGGAAAGCAAGAGACCCAGTACTTC.